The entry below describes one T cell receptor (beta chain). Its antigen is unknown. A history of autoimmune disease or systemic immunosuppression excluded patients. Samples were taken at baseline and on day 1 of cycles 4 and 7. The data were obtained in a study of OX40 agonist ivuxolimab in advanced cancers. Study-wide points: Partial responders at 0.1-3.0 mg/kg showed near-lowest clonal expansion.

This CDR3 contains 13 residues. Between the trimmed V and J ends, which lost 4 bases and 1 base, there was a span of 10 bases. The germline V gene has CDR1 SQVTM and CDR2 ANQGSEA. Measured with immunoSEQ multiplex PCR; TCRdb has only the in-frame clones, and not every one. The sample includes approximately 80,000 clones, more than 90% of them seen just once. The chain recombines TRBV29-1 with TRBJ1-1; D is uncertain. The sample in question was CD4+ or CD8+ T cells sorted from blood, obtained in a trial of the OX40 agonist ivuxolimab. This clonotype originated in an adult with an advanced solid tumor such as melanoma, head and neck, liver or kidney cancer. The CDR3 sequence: CSVVRSSNTEAFF. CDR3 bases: TGCAGCGTTGTGAGGAGCTCGAACACTGAAGCTTTCTTT.